These 13 T cell receptor beta chains were all obtained from the same sample, sequenced in a study of vaccination effects on CD4 cells after COVID-19. Antigen-specific CD4+ T cell clonotypes were called by their expansion after viral peptide-pool culture in ViraFEST. A 10-day culture period preceded the isolation of CD4+ T cells. Recipients of the vaccine had no prior SARS-CoV-2 infection and negative nucleocapsid antibodies. Measured with immunoSEQ multiplex PCR; TCRdb has only the in-frame clones, and not every one. This sample carries approximately 23,000 clones, roughly two thirds of them seen once, and the ten largest clones take 11%. These receptors have no identified antigens. Specimen: CD4+ T cells from PBMCs cultured with HCoV-NL63 spike peptides, collected before COVID-19 vaccination. The source is a human donor who received a COVID-19 vaccine.

The chain combines TRBV18 with TRBJ1-4, with no clear D. The germline CDR1 and CDR2 sequences are KGHSH and LQKENI. The CDR3 has 15 residues. Trimming took 6 bases from V and 5 from J, leaving 16 bases between them. The CDR3 loop reads CASSFTALRNEKLFF. The CDR3 coding sequence is TGTGCCAGCTCCTTCACAGCTCTTAGAAATGAAAAACTGTTTTTT.

The V call is TRBV30, the J call TRBJ2-1; 9 bases agree with TRBD1. The CDR3 runs to 14 residues. Germline V CDR1 and CDR2: GTSNPN, SVGIG (reference sequence). V gave up 3 bases and J gave up 6 bases; unmatched junction bases: 6. The CDR3 spells CAWSLQGAVNEQFF. CDR3 DNA: TGTGCCTGGAGCCTACAGGGGGCGGTCAATGAGCAGTTCTTC. The full variable domain, completed using reference TRBV30 and TRBJ2-1, is SQTIHQWPATLVQPVGSPLSLECTVEGTSNPNLYWYRQAAGRGLQLLFYSVGIGQISSEVPQNLSASRPQDRQFILSSKKLLLSDSGFYLCAWSLQGAVNEQFFGPGTRLTVL.

V is TRBV6-4 and J is TRBJ2-3, with 10 bases matching TRBD2. The CDR3 is 16 residues long. V shed 2 bases and J 0 bases; nucleotides not matched to a gene: 2. The germline gives CDR1 MRHNA, CDR2 SNTAGT. The CDR3 is CASSDEAGGSTDTQYF. In DNA form, the CDR3 reads TGTGCCAGCAGTGACGAAGCGGGGGGGAGCACAGATACGCAGTATTTT.

CDR3 DNA: TGTGCCTGGACGGTGATAACAGGGTATCGCACCGGGGAGCTGTTTTTT. Translated, it gives CAWTVITGYRTGELFF. The chain uses TRBV30 and TRBJ2-2, with a possible D match to TRBD1 (6 bases). Germline assignment: CDR1 GTSNPN and CDR2 SVGIG (reference sequence). The CDR3 is 16 residues long. Trimming took 4 bases from V and 4 from J, leaving 19 bases between them.

There are a few counts of this clone. CDR3 residues: CASSPGTPNTGELFF. The DNA for the CDR3 is TGCGCCAGCAGCCCCGGGACTCCGAACACCGGGGAGCTGTTTTTT. This chain links TRBV5-1 with TRBJ2-2; D is possibly TRBD2 (6 bases). The CDR3 consists of 15 residues. Germline values: CDR1 SGHRS, CDR2 YFSETQ. Trimming stripped 4 bases from V and 0 bases from J, with 10 bases between. The full variable domain, rest sourced from reference TRBV5-1 and TRBJ2-2, is KAGVTQTPRYLIKTRGQQVTLSCSPISGHRSVSWYQQTPGQGLQFLFEYFSETQRNKGNFPGRFSGRQFSNSRSEMNVSTLELGDSALYLCASSPGTPNTGELFFGEGSRLTVL.

The chain has TRBV3-1 (or the pseudogene TRBV3-2) and TRBJ2-5; a possible D gene is TRBD1 (6 bases). The CDR3 has 17 amino acids. Between the trimmed V and J ends, which lost 0 bases and 4 bases, there was a span of 18 bases. CDR1 is LGHDT, CDR2 YNNKEL, per germline (reference sequence). Written as DNA, the CDR3 is TGTGCCAGCAGCCAAGATAGTTGGAGTGGGGGCGGAGAGACCCAGTACTTC. Its translation: CASSQDSWSGGGETQYF.

By frequency in the sample, this clone is medium-sized (0.01 to 0.1%). This chain links TRBV6-5 with TRBJ2-7; D is perhaps TRBD2 (7 bases). With 8 bases removed from V and 3 bases from J, the gap between germline ends came to 17 bases. Looked up from germline, CDR1 is MNHEY and CDR2 is SVGAGI. The CDR3 is 14 residues long. CDR3 region: CASRQRDIFYEQYF. The CDR3 DNA follows: TGTGCCAGCCGGCAGCGGGACATCTTCTACGAGCAGTACTTC.

This clone was found a few times. The chain recombines TRBV7-9 with TRBJ1-5; TRBD1 is a possible D gene (6 bases). The CDR3 spans 12 residues. Germline loops: CDR1 SEHNR, CDR2 FQNEAQ (reference sequence). V dropped 6 bases and J dropped 5 bases, with 8 bases sitting between them. In DNA, the CDR3 is TGTGCCAGCAGTTCAGGGGATCAGCCCCAGCATTTT. It specifies CASSSGDQPQHF.

CDR3 nucleotides: TGTGCCAGTAGACCGACGGGACTATCAGGAGATGAGCAGTTCTTC. This codes for CASRPTGLSGDEQFF. The chain carries TRBV19 and TRBJ2-1; 7 positions agree with TRBD2. The CDR3 is 15 residues long. V gave up 6 bases and J gave up 8 bases; unmatched junction bases: 13. In germline, CDR1 is LNHDA, CDR2 SQIVND (reference sequence).

About this clone: One end of the junction does not line up with germline, which may come from a read error. The chain joins TRBV11-2 to TRBJ2-7; perhaps TRBD2 as D (5 bases). The CDR3 is 14 amino acids. Germline-derived CDR1 and CDR2 are SGHAT and FQNNGV. The CDR3 coding sequence is TGTGCCAGCACCTTACTACGGGAATCCTACGAGCAGTACTTC. It translates to CASTLLRESYEQYF. Using reference TRBV11-2 and TRBJ2-7 for the parts outside the CDR3, the full variable domain is EAGVAQSPRYKIIEKRQSVAFWCNPISGHATLYWYQQILGQGPKLLIQFQNNGVVDDSQLPKDRFSAERLKGVDSTLKIQPAKLEDSAVYLCASTLLRESYEQYFGPGTRLTVT.

The J gene is TRBJ1-1, the V gene TRBV5-1; 8 bases map to TRBD1. The CDR3 sequence is 16 residues long. After removal of 7 bases from V and 4 bases from J, the junction contained 15 bases not matched to a gene. Germline V gene data show CDR1 as SGHRS and CDR2 as YFSETQ. CDR3 loop: CASVGGETGAITEAFF. CDR3 in DNA: TGCGCCAGCGTTGGGGGAGAGACAGGGGCCATCACTGAAGCTTTCTTT.

The rearrangement uses TRBV6-5 and TRBJ2-7, with a tentative D call TRBD1 (6 bases). Germline CDR1 reads MNHEY; CDR2 reads SVGAGI. This CDR3 has 15 amino acids. Trimming stripped 6 bases from V and 0 bases from J, with 15 bases between. The CDR3 DNA follows: TGTGCCAGCAGAGCAAAGACAGGAAGCTCCTACGAGCAGTACTTC. Protein sequence: CASRAKTGSSYEQYF.

This clone has only a few counts. This sequence joins TRBV6-5 and TRBJ1-1; D ambiguous. Between the trimmed V and J ends, which lost 10 bases and 1 base, there was a span of 13 bases. The CDR3 runs 13 residues. Per germline, CDR1 MNHEY and CDR2 SVGAGI. In DNA form, the CDR3 reads TGTGCCACCAGAGGCTGGCAGAACACTGAAGCTTTCTTT. Protein sequence: CATRGWQNTEAFF.